This is a list of T cell receptor beta chains from one sample in a study of tumor-infiltrating lymphocytes in primary liver carcinoma. TCRdb reprocessed the multiplex PCR reads via MiXCR and lists one record per CDR3 protein. Here the sample spans fewer than 400,000 distinct CDR3 sequences, about 62% being singletons. The specimen was peripheral blood. Receptor source: a man in his forties with primary liver carcinoma and hepatitis B virus infection. The CDR3 runs from the conserved cysteine through the conserved F or W. D genes are given only for firm matches. Size values are once, few and many counts, or a class for expanded clones, and some rows have none.

D: TRBD2; V: TRBV4-2; J: TRBJ2-3; size: few; CDR3: CASSTLTGTSGSYTQYF; DNA: TGTGCCAGCAGCACCTTGACCGGGACTAGCGGGAGTTATACGCAGTATTTT
D: TRBD1; V: TRBV14; J: TRBJ1-4; size: -; CDR3: CASSQLIEDRGMEKLFF; DNA: TGTGCCAGCAGCCAGCTTATTGAGGACAGGGGAATGGAAAAACTGTTTTTT
D: TRBD1; V: TRBV6-1; J: TRBJ2-7; size: -; CDR3: CASGGQGLQYGQYF; DNA: TGTGCCAGCGGGGGACAGGGACTTCAGTACGGGCAGTACTTC
D: -; V: TRBV6-1; J: TRBJ2-2; size: -; CDR3: CASSLTRTRELFF; DNA: TGTGCCAGCAGTCTGACGAGGACCCGGGAGCTGTTTTTT
D: TRBD1; V: TRBV6-5; J: TRBJ2-1; size: many; CDR3: CASSYGTGNNEQFF; DNA: TGTGCCAGCAGTTACGGGACAGGGAACAATGAGCAGTTCTTC
D: -; V: TRBV14; J: TRBJ2-7; size: few; CDR3: CASSPRGTLKRYEQYF; DNA: TGTGCCAGCAGCCCCCGCGGGACTCTTAAACGGTACGAGCAGTACTTC
D: TRBD1; V: TRBV28; J: TRBJ1-2; size: few; CDR3: CASKTGLDYTF; DNA: TGTGCCAGTAAGACAGGGTTGGACTACACCTTC
D: TRBD2; V: TRBV4-2; J: TRBJ2-7; size: many; CDR3: CASGISGRAYEQYF; DNA: TGTGCCAGCGGCATTAGCGGGAGGGCCTACGAGCAGTACTTC
D: -; V: TRBV6-5; J: TRBJ2-6; size: many; CDR3: CASSSGANVLTF; DNA: TGTGCCAGCTCCTCTGGGGCCAACGTCCTGACTTTC
D: -; V: TRBV7-2; J: TRBJ2-3; size: once; CDR3: CASSLGQPGDTQYF; DNA: TGTGCCAGCAGCCTCGGACAACCAGGGGATACGCAGTATTTT
D: -; V: TRBV9; J: TRBJ2-1; size: -; CDR3: CASSPYWAVSGNEQFF; DNA: TGTGCCAGCAGCCCGTATTGGGCGGTATCTGGGAATGAGCAGTTCTTC
D: -; V: TRBV12-3/TRBV12-4; J: TRBJ1-6; size: -; CDR3: CAISLGGKSSPLHF; DNA: TGTGCCATCAGTTTAGGGGGGAAGAGCTCACCCCTCCACTTT
D: TRBD1; V: TRBV30; J: TRBJ1-3; size: -; CDR3: CAWSSGTGGNTIYF; DNA: TGTGCCTGGAGTTCCGGGACAGGGGGAAACACCATATATTTT
D: -; V: TRBV10-3; J: TRBJ1-3; size: -; CDR3: CTIREGVENTIYF; DNA: TGTACCATCCGCGAGGGAGTGGAAAACACCATATATTTT
D: -; V: TRBV13; J: TRBJ2-7; size: -; CDR3: CASSQTLGATYEQYF; DNA: TGTGCCAGCAGCCAGACCCTTGGGGCCACCTACGAGCAGTACTTC
D: -; V: TRBV4-1; J: TRBJ2-7; size: -; CDR3: CASSPTERGSYEQYF; DNA: TGCGCCAGCAGCCCCACGGAGAGGGGTTCCTACGAGCAGTACTTC
D: TRBD1; V: TRBV6-1; J: TRBJ1-2; size: few; CDR3: CASRGQGGYGYTF; DNA: TGTGCCAGCAGGGGACAGGGCGGCTATGGCTACACCTTC
D: -; V: TRBV28; J: TRBJ2-7; size: -; CDR3: CASSLGRLYEQHF; DNA: TGTGCCAGCAGTTTAGGGAGACTCTACGAGCAGCACTTC
D: -; V: TRBV4-1; J: TRBJ1-5; size: many; CDR3: CASSQDDQPQHF; DNA: TGCGCCAGCAGCCAAGATGACCAGCCCCAGCATTTT
D: -; V: TRBV4-3; J: TRBJ2-7; size: many; CDR3: CASSQAVQEAYEQYF; DNA: TGCGCCAGCAGCCAAGCCGTCCAGGAAGCCTACGAGCAGTACTTC
D: -; V: TRBV29-1; J: TRBJ2-7; size: many; CDR3: CSVGDLQQYF; DNA: TGCAGCGTTGGGGATCTGCAGCAGTACTTC
D: -; V: TRBV4-3; J: TRBJ2-6; size: -; CDR3: CASSYGTSGSSGANILTF; DNA: TGCGCCAGCAGCTACGGGACCAGCGGAAGCTCTGGGGCCAACATCCTGACTTTC
D: -; V: TRBV6-2/TRBV6-3; J: TRBJ2-1; size: -; CDR3: CASSLQGLYNEHFF; DNA: TGTGCCAGCAGCTTGCAAGGGCTCTACAATGAGCACTTCTTC
D: TRBD2; V: TRBV7-9; J: TRBJ2-1; size: few; CDR3: CASRSTSGSSYNEQFF; DNA: TGTGCCAGCAGGTCGACTAGCGGGAGCTCCTACAATGAGCAGTTCTTC
D: TRBD2; V: TRBV5-1; J: TRBJ2-7; size: few; CDR3: CASRGTSGIYEQYF; DNA: TGCGCCAGCAGAGGGACTAGCGGGATCTACGAGCAGTACTTC
D: TRBD2; V: TRBV29-1; J: TRBJ2-1; size: many; CDR3: CSVAGTSGSRSYNEQFF; DNA: TGCAGCGTGGCCGGGACTAGCGGGAGTAGATCCTACAATGAGCAGTTCTTC
D: -; V: TRBV15; J: TRBJ2-7; size: -; CDR3: CATATGEQYF; DNA: TGTGCCACCGCCACCGGCGAGCAGTACTTC
D: -; V: TRBV6-1; J: TRBJ1-1; size: few; CDR3: CASKGRANTEAFF; DNA: TGTGCCAGCAAGGGCAGGGCGAACACTGAAGCTTTCTTT
D: -; V: TRBV4-2; J: TRBJ2-7; size: many; CDR3: CASSQVKGHYEQYF; DNA: TGTGCCAGCAGCCAAGTAAAGGGGCACTACGAGCAGTACTTC
D: -; V: TRBV10-3; J: TRBJ2-5; size: many; CDR3: CAINKNSEETQYF; DNA: TGTGCCATCAACAAAAACTCCGAGGAGACCCAGTACTTC
D: -; V: TRBV28; J: TRBJ1-6; size: -; CDR3: CASGGFGSSPLHF; DNA: TGTGCCAGCGGGGGCTTTGGGAGCTCACCCCTCCACTTT
D: -; V: TRBV12-3/TRBV12-4; J: TRBJ2-2; size: -; CDR3: CASCGYRSTGELFF; DNA: TGTGCCAGCTGTGGTTACAGGAGCACCGGGGAGCTGTTTTTT